Shown below are 22 T cell receptor beta chains from a single sample sequenced in a study of T-cell memory formation after mild COVID-19. Each CDR3 protein is one row after TCRdb ran MiXCR on the 5' RACE reads. The data show approximately 560,000 distinct CDR3 sequences, roughly 17% seen once. Material for sequencing was PBMCs or a T cell subset sorted from them (not recorded which). The receptors originated from an adult woman who had mild COVID-19 (a few samples of this study predate the infection). Cell type and time point are not known.

This clonotype was counted between two and nine times. This sequence joins TRBV5-1 and TRBJ2-7, with 7 bases lining up with TRBD1. The trim removed 4 bases at V and 2 bases at J, leaving 6 bases unmatched. This CDR3 has 14 residues. In germline, CDR1 is SGHRS, CDR2 YFSETQ. Here the CDR3 DNA reads TGCGCCAGCAGCCTGAGAGGACAGGCCTACGAGCAGTACTTC. This sequence encodes CASSLRGQAYEQYF.

This clonotype has only a few counts. The chain joins TRBV7-2 to TRBJ1-2; 9 bases map to TRBD1. The V segment lost 3 bases and the J segment 8 bases; nucleotides outside the gene matches: 13. The CDR3 spans 16 residues. CDR1 and CDR2 (germline): SGHTA, FQGNSA. The CDR3 spells CASSFPGPQGARGYTF. CDR3 sequence (DNA): TGTGCCAGCAGCTTCCCAGGGCCACAGGGGGCGCGGGGCTACACCTTC.

This clonotype was counted only a few times. The chain couples TRBV7-9 to TRBJ2-1; no reliable D call. Trimming removed 1 base at V and 1 base at J, with 11 bases between. The CDR3 is made up of 16 amino acids. In germline, CDR1 is SEHNR, CDR2 FQNEAQ (reference sequence). This chain's CDR3 is CASSLEVWGSYNEQFF. In DNA form, the CDR3 reads TGTGCCAGCAGCTTAGAGGTATGGGGTTCCTACAATGAGCAGTTCTTC.

This clonotype was counted a few times. The rearrangement uses TRBV5-1 and TRBJ2-7; no clear D. The CDR3 is made up of 15 amino acids. Germline V gene lookup returns CDR1 SGHRS and CDR2 YFSETQ. Trimming removed 0 bases from V and 3 bases from J, with 13 bases in between. CDR3: CASSLDGVSRYEQYF. The CDR3 nucleotides are TGCGCCAGCAGCTTGGATGGAGTTTCCCGCTACGAGCAGTACTTC.

This clonotype was seen only a few times. The gene calls are TRBV4-2 and TRBJ1-1; no firm D call. This CDR3 is built from 16 residues. The V and J ends lost 0 bases and 7 bases respectively, with 18 bases between them. From germline, CDR1 is LGHNA and CDR2 YNFKEQ. The CDR3 region is CASSQDWKAGGREAFF. CDR3 nucleotide sequence: TGTGCCAGCAGCCAAGATTGGAAGGCGGGTGGCCGTGAAGCTTTCTTT.

The chain employs TRBV14 and TRBJ2-1, with 8 positions matching TRBD2. CDR1 SGHDN and CDR2 FVKESK come from the germline V gene. This CDR3 is 13 amino acids long. V shed 4 bases and J 12 bases; nucleotides not matched to a gene: 8. The CDR3 here is CASSRGLALGQFF. Written as DNA, the CDR3 is TGTGCCAGCAGCCGAGGACTAGCTCTGGGGCAGTTCTTC.

This clonotype has only a few counts. This sequence joins TRBV2 and TRBJ2-7; D not certain. From germline, CDR1 is SNHLY and CDR2 FYNNEI. V lost 6 bases and J lost 5, with 17 bases in between. The length of the CDR3 is 14 residues. The CDR3 reads CASRMTFVLDEQYF. CDR3 DNA sequence: TGTGCCAGCAGGATGACATTCGTTCTGGACGAGCAGTACTTC.

This clonotype was seen a handful of times. The chain joins TRBV5-6 to TRBJ1-1, with a tentative D call TRBD1 (6 bases). Trimming shortened V by 4 bases and J by 5 bases, and 15 bases separated the two germline ends. The CDR3 length is 14 residues. Germline V lookup: CDR1 SGHDT, CDR2 YYEEEE. DNA for the CDR3: TGTGCCAGCAGCGGAGGGGGGCGGCGGACTGAAGCTTTCTTT. It is translated as CASSGGGRRTEAFF.

Here the CDR3 DNA reads TGTGCCAGCAGGCCAACCCCGGCGGGGGGCGCGAGTACCTCCTACGAGCAGTACTTC. This sequence encodes CASRPTPAGGASTSYEQYF. The chain employs TRBV6-2 or TRBV6-3 and TRBJ2-7, with 8 bases identical to TRBD2. V lost 6 bases, J lost 0 bases, and 19 bases stayed unmatched. Germline loops: CDR1 MNHEY, CDR2 SVGEGT. The CDR3 covers 19 residues.

This chain links TRBV5-1 with TRBJ2-7; the match to TRBD1 covers 9 bases. CDR1 SGHRS and CDR2 YFSETQ come from the germline V gene. This CDR3 spans 16 amino acids. With V trimmed by 6 bases and J by 4 bases, 14 bases remained unmatched. CDR3 nucleotide sequence: TGCGCCAGCAAGGGGATGGGGACAGGGAGTTCGTACGAGCAGTACTTC. Its protein product is CASKGMGTGSSYEQYF.

This chain joins TRBV5-1 and TRBJ1-1; a possible D gene is TRBD1 (5 bases). Trimming removed 3 bases from V and 2 bases from J, with 14 bases in between. This CDR3 has 15 amino acids. Looked up from germline, CDR1 is SGHRS and CDR2 is YFSETQ. The CDR3 here is CASSSRGKLNTEAFF. The CDR3 nucleotides read TGCGCCAGCAGCTCTAGGGGAAAACTAAACACTGAAGCTTTCTTT.

The V call is TRBV6-2 or TRBV6-3, the J call TRBJ2-5; TRBD2 agrees at 11 bases. Trimming at V came to 0 bases and at J to 3 bases, leaving 9 bases not matched to a gene. The CDR3 sequence is 18 residues long. Germline V gene sequence: CDR1 MNHEY, CDR2 SVGEGT. The CDR3 loop is CASSYSFLAGGPEETQYF. Here the CDR3 DNA reads TGTGCCAGCAGTTACTCGTTTCTAGCGGGGGGACCAGAAGAGACCCAGTACTTC.

This chain joins TRBV6-5 and TRBJ2-5; TRBD2 aligns across 8 bases. The length of the CDR3 is 15 residues. Losses at the gene ends were 2 bases for V and 4 bases for J; bases not matched to a gene: 6. The germline V gene has CDR1 MNHEY and CDR2 SVGAGI. CDR3 residues: CASSYAAGGRETQYF. CDR3 DNA: TGTGCCAGCAGTTACGCTGCGGGGGGCAGAGAGACCCAGTACTTC.

In this sample, this clonotype turned up a few times. At one boundary the junction diverges from the germline segment, which might be a read error. This CDR3 reads CASSWEGTGTSGRAETRKVTQLDF. CDR3 coding DNA: TGTGCCAGCAGTTGGGAGGGTACGGGTACTAGCGGGAGGGCCGAGACGAGGAAAGTCACCCAACTGGACTTC. The V call is TRBV12-3 or TRBV12-4, the J call TRBJ2-7; 13 bases map to TRBD2. There are 24 residues in the CDR3.

Only one count was recorded for this clonotype. This sequence joins TRBV9 and TRBJ2-1, with a weak D call TRBD2 (5 bases). CDR1 and CDR2 (germline): SGDLS, YYNGEE. The CDR3 runs to 16 residues. Trimming cost V 0 bases and J 3 bases, with 13 bases left between them. The CDR3 loop is CASSVGREAGYNEQFF. CDR3 DNA sequence: TGTGCCAGCAGCGTAGGTCGAGAGGCGGGCTACAATGAGCAGTTCTTC.

The chain uses TRBV12-3 or TRBV12-4 and TRBJ1-1, with a possible D match to TRBD1 (6 bases). V gave up 6 bases and J gave up 8 bases, with 13 bases separating them. CDR3 length: 12 residues. CDR3 residues: CASSYTGTEAFF. The CDR3 nucleotides read TGTGCCAGCAGCTACACCGGGACAGAAGCTTTCTTT.

This chain connects TRBV5-1 to TRBJ2-1; 10 bases agree with TRBD2. CDR3 size: 15 residues. Looked up from germline, CDR1 is SGHRS and CDR2 is YFSETQ. V trimming: 5 bases; J trimming: 2 bases; junction bases outside the gene matches: 4. The DNA of the CDR3 is TGCGCCAGCAGGTCTCTAGCGGGGGCCTACAATGAGCAGTTCTTC. Translating gives CASRSLAGAYNEQFF. Complete variable domain (other parts from reference TRBV5-1 and TRBJ2-1): KAGVTQTPRYLIKTRGQQVTLSCSPISGHRSVSWYQQTPGQGLQFLFEYFSETQRNKGNFPGRFSGRQFSNSRSEMNVSTLELGDSALYLCASRSLAGAYNEQFFGPGTRLTVL.

This clonotype was counted only a few times. The chain employs TRBV28 and TRBJ2-1; D gene unclear. This CDR3 region has 11 residues. CDR1 and CDR2 from the germline V gene are MDHEN and SYDVKM. V was cut by 4 bases and J by 12 bases, with 10 bases left in between. CDR3 in DNA: TGTGCCAGCAGTTCATCCTATGGGCAGTTCTTC. Its translation: CASSSSYGQFF.

This clonotype was observed a few times. The chain is built from TRBV12-3 or TRBV12-4 and TRBJ2-2, with D perhaps TRBD1 or TRBD2 (6 bases each). The germline V and J ends were trimmed by 2 bases and 7 bases, with 14 bases remaining between them. The CDR3 consists of 15 residues. CDR3 sequence (DNA): TGTGCCAGCAGTTTATGGGGGGAAGGGGGCGGGGAGCTGTTTTTT. Translated: CASSLWGEGGGELFF.

The chain combines TRBV6-2 or TRBV6-3 with TRBJ1-1, with TRBD1 as a possible D gene (5 bases). Germline lookup yields CDR1 MNHEY and CDR2 SVGEGT. V shed 8 bases and J shed 6 bases, with 10 bases lying between them. The CDR3 extends over 11 amino acids. CDR3 amino acids: CASGDDPEAFF. The CDR3 bases are TGTGCCAGCGGGGACGACCCTGAAGCTTTCTTT.

The table lists this clonotype with a few counts. The gene calls are TRBV6-6 and TRBJ2-3; 13 nucleotides match TRBD2. The V and J ends lost 2 bases and 2 bases, in that order; junction bases with no gene match: 4. This CDR3 contains 17 residues. Germline V gene sequence: CDR1 MNHNY, CDR2 SVGAGI (reference sequence). The CDR3 DNA reads as TGTGCCAGCAGTTACCCTACTAGCGGGAGGGCCACAGATACGCAGTATTTT. Its translation is CASSYPTSGRATDTQYF.

This clonotype was detected only a few times. This sequence joins TRBV15 and TRBJ2-3, with D perhaps TRBD2 (5 bases). The CDR3 loop spans 14 amino acids. The V gene's germline CDR1 is LNHNV and CDR2 YYDKDF (reference sequence). The V end was cut by 1 base, the J end by 6 bases, with 11 bases between. CDR3 residues: CATSRVEGPDTQYF. Written as DNA, the CDR3 is TGTGCCACCAGCAGAGTAGAGGGCCCTGATACGCAGTATTTT.